The clone carrying this T cell receptor beta chain came up once. Germline V CDR1 and CDR2: KGHSH, LQKENI. The V end lost 6 bases, the J end lost 7 bases, and 13 bases lay between the germline ends. The CDR3 sequence is 13 residues long. The sample comes from a study of blood T cell repertoires in COVID-19. As for the study in general: The origin of the acute and convalescent COVID-19 samples was the United States, Italy and Spain. Sources were T cells, B-cell-depleted T cells, or PBMCs; the material itself was cDNA or gDNA.

Under the authors' procedure: Estimates of nucleated cell counts were drawn from the amplification of reference gene primers. Generated by immunoSEQ multiplex PCR, the TCRdb table keeps only in-frame clones and is missing some. The V and J calls and the clone size are those of that table, but D and trimming were determined from the DNA. The sample includes hundreds of thousands of clones, 75% to 85% of them seen just once. Input material: peripheral blood. This receptor was taken from a middle-aged man with active or convalescent COVID-19. The rearrangement joins TRBV18 to TRBJ1-5; D gene unclear. CDR3 loop: CASSSTELQPQHF. CDR3 in DNA: TGTGCCAGCTCGAGCACAGAACTCCAGCCCCAGCATTTT.